The clone carrying this TCR beta chain occurred a few times. Its antigen is not known. CDR1 and CDR2 from the germline V gene are SGDLS and YYNGEE. The CDR3 is 16 amino acids. The V segment lost 2 bases and the J segment 0 bases; nucleotides outside the gene matches: 2. Specified time point: patch test 3, about 24 weeks after DPC sensitization. The treatment is: therapeutic diphenylcyclopropenone sensitization with weekly scalp DPC. Every patch test was put on after a blood sample was taken. These data are taken from a study of human T cells and chemical hapten exposure. Study in general: The patch tests put 0.01% DPC on the skin of the upper back and were read 6 days later. Largely, small differences in pooled library volume made per-sample TCR yields vary. Study results and caveats: Expanded TCRs clustered into significantly more large CDR3 similarity groups than controls, the analysis revealed.

TCRdb reprocessed the RACE reads via MiXCR and lists one record per CDR3 protein. The data show 82,000 or so distinct CDR3 sequences, roughly 13% seen once. The sample consisted of whole blood, taken in connection with sensitization to the hapten diphenylcyclopropenone (DPC). The chain joins TRBV9 to TRBJ2-2; 9 bases agree with TRBD2. The sequence was obtained from a woman aged 45-65 years with alopecia areata. Some clones in this sample may be carry-over from other donors' samples. This chain's CDR3 is CASSVRLAANTGELFF. The CDR3 coding sequence is TGTGCCAGCAGCGTCCGACTAGCGGCGAACACCGGGGAGCTGTTTTTT.